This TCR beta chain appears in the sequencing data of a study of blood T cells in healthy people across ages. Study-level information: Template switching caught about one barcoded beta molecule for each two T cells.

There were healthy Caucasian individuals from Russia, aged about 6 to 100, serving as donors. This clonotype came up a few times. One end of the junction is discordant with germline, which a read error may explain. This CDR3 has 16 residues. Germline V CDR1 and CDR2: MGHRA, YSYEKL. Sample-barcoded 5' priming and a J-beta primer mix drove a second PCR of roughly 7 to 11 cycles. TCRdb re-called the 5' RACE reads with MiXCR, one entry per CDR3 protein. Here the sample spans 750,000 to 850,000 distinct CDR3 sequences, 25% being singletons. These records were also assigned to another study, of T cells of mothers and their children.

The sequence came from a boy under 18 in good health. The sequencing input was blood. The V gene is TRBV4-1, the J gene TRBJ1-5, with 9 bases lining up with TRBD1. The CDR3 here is CASSQPDRQGDQPQHF. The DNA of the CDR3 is TGCGCCAGCAGCCAACCCGATAGACAGGGGGATCAGCCCCAACATTTT.